This entry describes one T cell receptor (beta chain). This CDR3 comprises 14 residues. Germline CDR1 is SGHTA and CDR2 is FQGNSA. V was clipped by 2 bases and J by 5 bases, with 10 bases between them. Original analysis: Nucleated cell counts were estimated from reference gene primer amplification. TCRdb keeps only in-frame clones here, not all; method: immunoSEQ multiplex PCR. V and J calls and clone size are those listed in that table; D and trimming were worked out from the DNA. The sample includes around 190,000 clones, about four fifths of them seen just once. These data are taken from a study of blood T cell repertoires in COVID-19. In the study overall: The United States, Italy and Spain provided the acute and convalescent COVID-19 samples. Sample material is recorded as cDNA or gDNA derived from T cells, B-cell-depleted T cells, or PBMCs.

This TCR was sampled from a human donor in a cohort sampled during active COVID-19. J is TRBJ2-1 and V is TRBV7-2, with D perhaps matching TRBD2 (5 bases). The sample consisted of peripheral blood. CDR3 residues: CASSLRRDHNEQFF. DNA for the CDR3: TGTGCCAGCAGCTTACGACGGGATCACAATGAGCAGTTCTTC.